Below, one T cell receptor beta chain is given with its context. Its antigen is currently unknown. MiXCR, applied by TCRdb to the reads, yields one record per CDR3 protein. The profile shows 830,000 or so distinct CDR3 sequences, 32% of them singletons. V lost 0 bases, J lost 0 bases, and 13 bases lay in between. Germline V gene sequence: CDR1 LGHNA, CDR2 YSLEER. The length of the CDR3 is 17 residues. The data were obtained in a study of T cell repertoires in cytomegalovirus infection. The overall study: HLA-B-restricted CMV epitopes that are well studied, plus recently identified HLA-C-restricted ones, were used by the study.

Sequencing used cultured CD8+ T cells from PBMCs, obtained from culture after CMV antigen stimulation. This clonotype was obtained from a human donor in good health (CMV status not recorded). Some clones in this sample may be carry-over from other donors' samples. The chain combines TRBV4-3 with TRBJ2-3; D gene unclear. DNA of the CDR3: TGCGCCAGCAGCCAAGATCGCCAGTCCCCTAGCACAGATACGCAGTATTTT. This gives the protein CASSQDRQSPSTDTQYF.